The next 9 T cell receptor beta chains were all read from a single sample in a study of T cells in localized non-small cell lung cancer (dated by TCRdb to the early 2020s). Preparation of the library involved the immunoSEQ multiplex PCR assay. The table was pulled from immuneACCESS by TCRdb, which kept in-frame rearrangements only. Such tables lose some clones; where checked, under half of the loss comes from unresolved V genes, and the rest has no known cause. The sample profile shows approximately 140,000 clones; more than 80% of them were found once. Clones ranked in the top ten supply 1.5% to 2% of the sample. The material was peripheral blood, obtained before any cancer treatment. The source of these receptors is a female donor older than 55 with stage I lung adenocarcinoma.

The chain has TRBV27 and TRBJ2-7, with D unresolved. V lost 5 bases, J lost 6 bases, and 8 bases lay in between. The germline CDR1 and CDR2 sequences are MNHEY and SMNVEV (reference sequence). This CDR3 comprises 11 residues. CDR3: CASSHRSEQYF. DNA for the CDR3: TGTGCCAGCAGTCACAGAAGCGAGCAGTACTTC.

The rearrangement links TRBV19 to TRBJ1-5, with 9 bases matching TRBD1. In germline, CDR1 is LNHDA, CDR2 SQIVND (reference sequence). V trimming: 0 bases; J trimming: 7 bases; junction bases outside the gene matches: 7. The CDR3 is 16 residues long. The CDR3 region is CASSIEGTGNNQPQHF. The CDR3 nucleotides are TGTGCCAGTAGTATAGAGGGGACAGGGAATAACCAGCCCCAGCATTTT.

The CDR3 DNA follows: TGTGCCTCCCAATTAGCGGGAGCATTCGGGGGGGAGCTGTTTTTT. It translates to CASQLAGAFGGELFF. The rearrangement joins TRBV30 to TRBJ2-2, with 9 bases aligning to TRBD2. The CDR3 covers 15 residues. Losses at the gene ends were 7 bases for V and 8 bases for J; bases not matched to a gene: 14. Per the germline V gene, CDR1 is GTSNPN and CDR2 is SVGIG (reference sequence).

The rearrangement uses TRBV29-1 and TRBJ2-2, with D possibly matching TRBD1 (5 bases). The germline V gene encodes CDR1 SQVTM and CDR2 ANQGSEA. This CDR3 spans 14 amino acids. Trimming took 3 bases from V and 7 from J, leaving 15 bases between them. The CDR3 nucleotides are TGCAGCGTTGATTTCCTAGACAGACACGGGGAGCTGTTTTTT. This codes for CSVDFLDRHGELFF.

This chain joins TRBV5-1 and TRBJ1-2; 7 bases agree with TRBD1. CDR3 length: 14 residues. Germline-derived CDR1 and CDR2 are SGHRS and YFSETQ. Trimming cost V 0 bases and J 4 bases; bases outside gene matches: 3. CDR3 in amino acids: CASSLGGTAYGYTF. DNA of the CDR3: TGCGCCAGCAGCTTGGGCGGGACAGCCTATGGCTACACCTTC.

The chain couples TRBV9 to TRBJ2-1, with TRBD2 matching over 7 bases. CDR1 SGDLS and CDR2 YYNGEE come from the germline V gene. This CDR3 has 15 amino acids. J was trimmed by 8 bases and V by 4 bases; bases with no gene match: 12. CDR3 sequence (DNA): TGTGCCAGCAGCACCTATACTAGCGCGGAGGATGAGCAGTTCTTC. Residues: CASSTYTSAEDEQFF.

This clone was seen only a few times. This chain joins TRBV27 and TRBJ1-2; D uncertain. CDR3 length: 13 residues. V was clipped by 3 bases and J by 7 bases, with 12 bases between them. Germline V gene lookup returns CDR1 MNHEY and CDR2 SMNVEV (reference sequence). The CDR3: CASSFHGVSGYTF. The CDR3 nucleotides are TGTGCCAGCAGTTTTCACGGGGTTTCTGGCTACACCTTC.

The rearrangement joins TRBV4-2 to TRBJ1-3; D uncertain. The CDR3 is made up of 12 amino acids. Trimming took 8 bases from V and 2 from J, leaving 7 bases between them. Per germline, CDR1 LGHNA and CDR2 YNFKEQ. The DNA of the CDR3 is TGTGCCAGCGCATCCCCTGGAAACACCATATATTTT. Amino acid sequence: CASASPGNTIYF.

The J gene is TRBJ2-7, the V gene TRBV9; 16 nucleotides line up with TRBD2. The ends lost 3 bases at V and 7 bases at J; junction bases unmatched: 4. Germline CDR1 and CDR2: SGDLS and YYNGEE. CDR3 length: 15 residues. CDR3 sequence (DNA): TGTGCCAGCAGCGGGGGGACTAGCGGGAGGGGAGAGCAGTACTTC. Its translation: CASSGGTSGRGEQYF.